Listed here are 16 T cell receptor beta chains from one sample, sequenced in a study of T cell repertoires in cytomegalovirus infection. Antigen specificity for these receptors is unknown. MiXCR, applied by TCRdb to the reads, yields one record per CDR3 protein. The data contain approximately 730,000 distinct CDR3 sequences, roughly 28% of them singletons. The material sequenced was cultured CD8+ T cells from PBMCs, taken from culture after CMV antigen stimulation. The receptors shown here come from a human donor in good health (CMV status not recorded). Some clones in this sample may be carry-over from other donors' samples.

The chain uses TRBV23-1 and TRBJ2-5; D remains unclear. TRBV23-1 is an open reading frame, and its role is uncertain. V dropped 0 bases and J dropped 5 bases, with 7 bases sitting between them. The CDR3 has 13 residues. The CDR3 DNA follows: TGCGCCAGCAGTCAATCCATGGTGGAGACCCAGTACTTC. As protein: CASSQSMVETQYF.

This clonotype was observed many times. The chain recombines TRBV7-9 with TRBJ2-1, with 8 bases that match TRBD1. The CDR3 length is 18 residues. The trim removed 4 bases at V and 0 bases at J, leaving 11 bases unmatched. Germline values: CDR1 SEHNR, CDR2 FQNEAQ (reference sequence). CDR3 nucleotides: TGTGCCAGCAGCTCTTATCCGCAGGGGGCGAGCTCCTACAATGAGCAGTTCTTC. Translating it yields CASSSYPQGASSYNEQFF.

A single count supports this clonotype. The V and J genes are TRBV4-3 and TRBJ1-3; TRBD1 is a possible D gene (5 bases). Germline loops: CDR1 LGHNA, CDR2 YSLEER. The CDR3 has 15 residues. Trimming cost V 0 bases and J 0 bases, with 6 bases left between them. CDR3 region: CASSQDDSSGNTIYF. The CDR3 DNA is TGCGCCAGCAGCCAAGATGACAGCTCTGGAAACACCATATATTTT.

CDR3 in amino acids: CASSEWGGQPQHF. CDR3 bases: TGCGCCAGCAGTGAGTGGGGAGGACAGCCCCAGCATTTT. The chain couples TRBV10-2 to TRBJ1-5; D ambiguous. Germline V gene data show CDR1 as WSHSY and CDR2 as SAAADI. V lost 1 base and J lost 7, with 8 bases in between. CDR3 length: 13 amino acids.

The chain recombines TRBV5-1 with TRBJ2-3; no clear D gene. V was shortened by 2 bases and J by 2 bases, with 9 bases between the two germline ends. In germline, CDR1 is SGHRS, CDR2 YFSETQ. This CDR3 region has 14 residues. CDR3 in amino acids: CASSFSFYTDTQYF. The CDR3 DNA reads TGCGCCAGCAGCTTTTCGTTTTACACAGATACGCAGTATTTT. The full variable domain, rest sourced from reference TRBV5-1 and TRBJ2-3, is KAGVTQTPRYLIKTRGQQVTLSCSPISGHRSVSWYQQTPGQGLQFLFEYFSETQRNKGNFPGRFSGRQFSNSRSEMNVSTLELGDSALYLCASSFSFYTDTQYFGPGTRLTVL.

In its sample, this clonotype was seen many times. V usage is TRBV7-2 and J usage is TRBJ1-2, with D hard to call. The CDR3 has 14 amino acids. CDR1 is SGHTA, CDR2 FQGNSA, per germline. V lost 4 bases to trimming and J lost 4 bases, with 13 bases between them. The CDR3 spells CASSSDFGPYGYTF. CDR3 nucleotide sequence: TGTGCCAGCAGCTCGGACTTCGGCCCCTATGGCTACACCTTC.

The rearrangement joins TRBV7-6 to TRBJ1-3; weak D call: TRBD1 (6 bases). Germline lookup yields CDR1 SGHVS and CDR2 FNYEAQ. CDR3 length: 16 amino acids. The germline V and J ends were trimmed by 5 bases and 2 bases, with 16 bases remaining between them. CDR3 residues: CASSPQGSGTGNTIYF. CDR3 nucleotides: TGTGCCAGCAGCCCGCAGGGGTCCGGCACTGGAAACACCATATATTTT.

The chain has TRBV2 and TRBJ2-2; the D is unclear. Trimming took 4 bases from V and 4 from J, leaving 13 bases between them. Germline CDR1 is SNHLY and CDR2 is FYNNEI. The CDR3 has 15 residues. This chain's CDR3 is CASSVTATGTGELFF. The CDR3 region has the DNA TGTGCCAGCAGTGTCACGGCTACCGGCACCGGGGAGCTGTTTTTT.

The V and J genes are TRBV6-2 or TRBV6-3 and TRBJ2-7; 9 bases align to TRBD1. CDR3 length equals 17 residues. Germline values: CDR1 MNHEY, CDR2 SVGEGT. J lost 6 bases, V lost 10 bases, and 22 bases had no gene match. Here the CDR3 reads CATPHPPGTGSLSEQYV. CDR3 nucleotide sequence: TGTGCCACCCCACATCCCCCCGGGACAGGGAGCCTCTCCGAGCAGTACGTC.

This clonotype has only a few counts. The gene calls are TRBV12-3 or TRBV12-4 and TRBJ2-7; D remains ambiguous. This CDR3 comprises 13 residues. V was shortened by 2 bases and J by 1 base, with 6 bases between the two germline ends. The CDR3 DNA is TGTGCCAGCAGTTTAACAGCTTCCTACGAGCAGTACTTC. Translation: CASSLTASYEQYF.

This chain uses TRBV19 with TRBJ2-1; D might be TRBD1 (5 bases). Per the germline V gene, CDR1 is LNHDA and CDR2 is SQIVND (reference sequence). Trimming left V 3 bases short and J 9 bases short, with 18 bases between. This CDR3 comprises 15 residues. The DNA for the CDR3 is TGTGCCAGTAGTATTGTCCCCAGGGAAGACTTTGAGCAGTTCTTC. Protein: CASSIVPREDFEQFF.

On this clonotype: The junction differs from germline at one of its ends, possibly a read error. Here the CDR3 reads CASSLLVAGPTLDTQYF. CDR3 bases: TGTGCCAGCAGCTTGTTGGTAGCGGGGCCTACTTTGGATACGCAGTATTTT. This chain links TRBV5-3 with TRBJ2-3; 8 nucleotides line up with TRBD2. TRBV5-3 is filed as an ORF, its function uncertain. CDR3 length: 17 residues.

The CDR3 region has the DNA TGTGCCAGTAGTATAGACGACAGCCAAGAGACCCAGTACTTC. Its translation is CASSIDDSQETQYF. The rearrangement joins TRBV19 to TRBJ2-5; a possible D gene is TRBD1 (5 bases). Germline CDR1 and CDR2: LNHDA and SQIVND (reference sequence). The CDR3 runs to 14 residues. V shed 0 bases and J shed 1 base, with 6 bases lying between them.

V and J are TRBV10-3 and TRBJ2-7; tentatively, D is TRBD1 (6 bases). V was clipped by 4 bases and J by 5 bases, with 24 bases between them. The CDR3 runs 17 residues. The germline V gene has CDR1 ENHRY and CDR2 SYGVKD. The CDR3: CAISAAARGREANEQYF. The CDR3 nucleotides are TGTGCCATCAGTGCCGCCGCCAGGGGCAGGGAAGCAAACGAGCAGTACTTC.

This clonotype was seen only once. This rearrangement joins TRBV10-3 to TRBJ2-2, with TRBD2 matching over 7 bases. The germline V gene encodes CDR1 ENHRY and CDR2 SYGVKD. Trimming cost V 2 bases and J 0 bases; bases outside gene matches: 6. The CDR3 contains 17 residues. CDR3 nucleotides: TGTGCCATCAGTGAGGGCCGTGCGGGGGCGAACACCGGGGAGCTGTTTTTT. Translated, it gives CAISEGRAGANTGELFF.

This clonotype was recorded many times. V usage is TRBV7-2 and J usage is TRBJ2-1, with a weak D call TRBD2 (5 bases). Deletions cut 5 bases from V and 0 bases from J, with 11 bases between. This CDR3 spans 15 amino acids. CDR1 SGHTA and CDR2 FQGNSA come from the germline V gene. The CDR3 region has the DNA TGTGCCAGCAGCCCGGACTTGAGCTCCTACAATGAGCAGTTCTTC. This codes for CASSPDLSSYNEQFF.